The sequence of this T cell receptor (beta chain) was determined in a study of blood T cell repertoires in COVID-19. Whole-study context: The analysed material was cDNA or gDNA that came from T cells, B-cell-depleted T cells, or PBMCs.

V was cut by 1 base and J by 7 bases, with 10 bases left in between. From germline, CDR1 is SGHAT and CDR2 FQNNGV. This CDR3 comprises 13 residues. Original analysis: Estimates of nucleated cell counts were drawn from the amplification of reference gene primers. Data came from immunoSEQ multiplex PCR; TCRdb stores just in-frame clones and leaves some out. Clone size and V and J calls were adopted from that table, with D and trimming inferred from the DNA. The data contain about 73,000 clones, roughly 83% of them singletons. Sequenced: peripheral blood. The chain carries TRBV11-2 and TRBJ1-2; D remains ambiguous. The TCR comes from an older man with active or convalescent COVID-19. CDR3 nucleotides: TGTGCCAGCAGCTTAGCCGCCGGGGTTGGCTACACCTTC. Translation gives CASSLAAGVGYTF.